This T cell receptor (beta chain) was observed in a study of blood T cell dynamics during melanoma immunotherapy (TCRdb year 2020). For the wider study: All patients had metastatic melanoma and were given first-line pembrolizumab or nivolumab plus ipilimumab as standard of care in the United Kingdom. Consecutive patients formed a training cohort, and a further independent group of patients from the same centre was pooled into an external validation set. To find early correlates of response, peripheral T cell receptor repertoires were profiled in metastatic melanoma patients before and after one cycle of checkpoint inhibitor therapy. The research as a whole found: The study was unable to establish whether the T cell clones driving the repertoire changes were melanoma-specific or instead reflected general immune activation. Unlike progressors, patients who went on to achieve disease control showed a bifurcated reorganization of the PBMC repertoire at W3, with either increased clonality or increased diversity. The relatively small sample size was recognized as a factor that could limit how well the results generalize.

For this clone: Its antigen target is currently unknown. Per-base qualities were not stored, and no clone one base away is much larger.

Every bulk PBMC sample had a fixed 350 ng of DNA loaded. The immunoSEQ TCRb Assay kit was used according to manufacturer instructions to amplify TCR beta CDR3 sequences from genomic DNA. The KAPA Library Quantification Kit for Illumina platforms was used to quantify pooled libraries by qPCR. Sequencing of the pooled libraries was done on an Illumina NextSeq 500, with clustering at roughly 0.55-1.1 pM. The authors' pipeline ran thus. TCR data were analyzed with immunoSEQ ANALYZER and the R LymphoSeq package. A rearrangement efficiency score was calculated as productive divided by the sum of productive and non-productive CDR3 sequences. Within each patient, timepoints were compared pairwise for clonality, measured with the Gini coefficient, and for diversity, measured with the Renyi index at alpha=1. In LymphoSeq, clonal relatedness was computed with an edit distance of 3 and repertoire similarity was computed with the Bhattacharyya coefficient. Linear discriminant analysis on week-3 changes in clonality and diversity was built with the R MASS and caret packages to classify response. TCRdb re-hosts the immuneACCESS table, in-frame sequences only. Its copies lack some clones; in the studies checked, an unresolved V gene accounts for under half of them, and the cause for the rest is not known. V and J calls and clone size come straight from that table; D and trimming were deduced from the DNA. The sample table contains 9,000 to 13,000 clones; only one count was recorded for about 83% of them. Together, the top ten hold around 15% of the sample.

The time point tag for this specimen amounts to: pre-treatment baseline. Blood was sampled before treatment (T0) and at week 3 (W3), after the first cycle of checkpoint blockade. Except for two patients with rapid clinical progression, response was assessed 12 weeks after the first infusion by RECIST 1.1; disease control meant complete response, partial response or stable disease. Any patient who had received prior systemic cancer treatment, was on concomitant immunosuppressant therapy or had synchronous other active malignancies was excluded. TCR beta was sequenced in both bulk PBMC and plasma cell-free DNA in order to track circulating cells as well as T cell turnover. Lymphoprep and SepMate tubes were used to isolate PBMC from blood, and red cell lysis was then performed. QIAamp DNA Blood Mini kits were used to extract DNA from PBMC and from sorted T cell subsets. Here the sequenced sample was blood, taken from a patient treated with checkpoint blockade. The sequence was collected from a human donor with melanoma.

The CDR3: CASSPEEWGGYEQYF. The base sequence is TGTGCCAGCAGCCCAGAGGAGTGGGGGGGCTACGAGCAGTACTTC. The chain is encoded by TRBV9 joined to TRBJ2-7, with 7 central nucleotides matching TRBD2. The junction shows trimming of 4 bases on V and 3 bases on J, and the gene matches do not reach 10 bases of it. CDR1 and CDR2 are drawn from the germline V gene: SGDLS, YYNGEE. Measured from the cysteine to the phenylalanine, the CDR3 is 15 residues long. The entry retains the CDR3 DNA only, 45 bases that are in frame from base 1.